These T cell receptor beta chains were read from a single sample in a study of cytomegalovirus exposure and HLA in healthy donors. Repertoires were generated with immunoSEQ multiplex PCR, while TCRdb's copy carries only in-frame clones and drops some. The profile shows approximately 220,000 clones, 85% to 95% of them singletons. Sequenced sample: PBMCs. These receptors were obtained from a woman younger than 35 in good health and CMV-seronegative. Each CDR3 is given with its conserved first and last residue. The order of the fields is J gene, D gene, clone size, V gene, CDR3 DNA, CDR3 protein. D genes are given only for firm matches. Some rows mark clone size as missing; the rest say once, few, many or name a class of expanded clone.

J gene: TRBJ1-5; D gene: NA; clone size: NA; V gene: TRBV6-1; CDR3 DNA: TGTGCCAGCAGTGCCCGGCAGGGCAATCAGCCCCAGCATTTT; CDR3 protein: CASSARQGNQPQHF
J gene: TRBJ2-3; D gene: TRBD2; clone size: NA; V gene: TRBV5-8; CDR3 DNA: TGTGCCAGCAGCCCCGGGACTAGCGGGAATATAGATACGCAGTATTTT; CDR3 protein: CASSPGTSGNIDTQYF
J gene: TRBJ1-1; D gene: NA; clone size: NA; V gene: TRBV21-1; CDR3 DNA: TGTGCCAGCAGCAAAATTACTCGGACAGCGAACACTGAAGCTTTCTTT; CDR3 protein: CASSKITRTANTEAFF
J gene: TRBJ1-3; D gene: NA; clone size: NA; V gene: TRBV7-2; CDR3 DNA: TGTGCCAGCAGCTGGGGCGGAGGGAGTCCCCAGTCTGGAAACACCATATATTTT; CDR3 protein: CASSWGGGSPQSGNTIYF
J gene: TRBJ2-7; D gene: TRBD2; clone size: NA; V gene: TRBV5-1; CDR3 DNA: TGCGCCAGCAGCCGATTTAGCGGGAGGGCCGCTCACGAGCAGTACTTC; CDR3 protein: CASSRFSGRAAHEQYF
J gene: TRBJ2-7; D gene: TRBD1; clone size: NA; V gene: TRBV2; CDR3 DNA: TGTGCCAGCAGTGGAAGGGACAGGGAGAGATCCTACGAGCAGTACTTC; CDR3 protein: CASSGRDRERSYEQYF
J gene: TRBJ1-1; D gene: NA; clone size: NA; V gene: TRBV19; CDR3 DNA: TGTGCCAGTAGTAGGGCAGTACCGAACACTGAAGCTTTCTTT; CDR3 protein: CASSRAVPNTEAFF
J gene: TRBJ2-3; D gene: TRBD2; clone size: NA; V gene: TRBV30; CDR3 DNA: TGTGCCTGGAGTGCCTACCGCTTGGCGGGAGGCACAGATACGCAGTATTTT; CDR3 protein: CAWSAYRLAGGTDTQYF
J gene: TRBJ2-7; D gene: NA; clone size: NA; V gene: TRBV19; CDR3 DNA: TGTGCCAGTAGTATTGGGGCCGAGCAGTACTTC; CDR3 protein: CASSIGAEQYF
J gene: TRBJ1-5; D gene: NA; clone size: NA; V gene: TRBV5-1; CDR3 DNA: TGCGCCAGCAGCTTTGGCCAGGTCGGCCAGCCCCAGCATTTT; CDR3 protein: CASSFGQVGQPQHF
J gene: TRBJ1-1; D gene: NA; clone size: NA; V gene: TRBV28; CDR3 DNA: TGTGCCAGCAGTTTCGGGGGGCTGAACACTGAAGCTTTCTTT; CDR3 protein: CASSFGGLNTEAFF
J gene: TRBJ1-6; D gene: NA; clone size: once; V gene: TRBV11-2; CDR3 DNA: TGTGCCAGCAGCTTCCAACTAACCAATAATTCACCCCTCCACTTT; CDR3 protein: CASSFQLTNNSPLHF
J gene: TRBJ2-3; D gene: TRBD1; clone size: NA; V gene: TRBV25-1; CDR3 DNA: TGTGCCAGCAGTGAATTTCAATCAGGGGGCGAAGCTACGCAGTATTTT; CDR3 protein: CASSEFQSGGEATQYF
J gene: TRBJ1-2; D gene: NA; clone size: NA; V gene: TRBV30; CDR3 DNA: TGTGCCTTATTTGGGGGGTATGGCTACACCTTC; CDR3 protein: CALFGGYGYTF
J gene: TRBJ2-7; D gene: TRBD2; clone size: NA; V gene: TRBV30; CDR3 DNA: TGTGCCTGGAGTGACTTGCGGACTAGCGGAACCTACGAGCAGTACTTC; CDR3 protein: CAWSDLRTSGTYEQYF
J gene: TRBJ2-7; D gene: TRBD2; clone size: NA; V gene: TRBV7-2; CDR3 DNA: TGTGCCAGCAACCCAGGGAGGGCCTACTCCTACGAGCAGTACTTC; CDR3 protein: CASNPGRAYSYEQYF
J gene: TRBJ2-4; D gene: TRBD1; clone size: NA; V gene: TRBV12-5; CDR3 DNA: TGTGCTAGTGGTTTGGTCTTGACAGGGGGGGACATTCAGTACTTC; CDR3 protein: CASGLVLTGGDIQYF
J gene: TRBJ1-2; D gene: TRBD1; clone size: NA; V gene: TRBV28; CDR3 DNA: TGTGCCAGCAGTTACAGGGGGATAGTCTATGGCTACACCTTC; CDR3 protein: CASSYRGIVYGYTF
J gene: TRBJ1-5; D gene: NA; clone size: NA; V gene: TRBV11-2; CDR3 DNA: TGTGCCAGCAGCTTAGGAGGATATAGCAATCAGCCCCAGCATTTT; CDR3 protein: CASSLGGYSNQPQHF
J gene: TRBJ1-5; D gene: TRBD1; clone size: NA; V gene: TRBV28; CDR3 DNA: TGTGCCGGACAACCAACAGGGGAAAGGGGGCCCCAGCATTTT; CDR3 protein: CAGQPTGERGPQHF
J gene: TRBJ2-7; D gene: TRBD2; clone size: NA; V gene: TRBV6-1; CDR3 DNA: TGTGCCAGCAAGGTGACTAGCGGGAGAGTCTACGAGCAGTACTTC; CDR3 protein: CASKVTSGRVYEQYF
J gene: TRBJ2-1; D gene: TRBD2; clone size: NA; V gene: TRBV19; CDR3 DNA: TGTGCCAGTAGTATATCCAGCGGGAGGTCCTACAATGAGCAGTTCTTC; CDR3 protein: CASSISSGRSYNEQFF
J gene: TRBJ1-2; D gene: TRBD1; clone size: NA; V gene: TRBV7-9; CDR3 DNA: TGTGCCAGCAGCTCTCCGGGACAGGGATACTATGGCTACACCTTC; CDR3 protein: CASSSPGQGYYGYTF
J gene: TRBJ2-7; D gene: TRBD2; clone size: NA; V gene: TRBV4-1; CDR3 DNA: TGCGCCAGCAGCCAAGACCCTAGCGGGAGGCTCATGTGGCAGTACTTC; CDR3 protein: CASSQDPSGRLMWQYF
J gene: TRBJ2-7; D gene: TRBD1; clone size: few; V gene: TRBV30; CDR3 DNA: TGTGCCTGGACGGAGGACAGGGGTTACGAGCAGTACTTC; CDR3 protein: CAWTEDRGYEQYF
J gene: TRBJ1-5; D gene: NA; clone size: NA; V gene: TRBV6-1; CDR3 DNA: TGTGCCAGCAGATACGTGGAAGCGGGCTATCAGCCCCAGCATTTT; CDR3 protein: CASRYVEAGYQPQHF
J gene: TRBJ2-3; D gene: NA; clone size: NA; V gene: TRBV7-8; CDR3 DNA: TGTGCCAGCAGCTTAGAGGGGACAACAGATACGCAGTATTTT; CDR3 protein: CASSLEGTTDTQYF
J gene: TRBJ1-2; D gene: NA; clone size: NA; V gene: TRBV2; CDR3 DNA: TGTGCCAGCAGTCCTGGGAGGGGCTGGGAAGGCTACACCTTC; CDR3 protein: CASSPGRGWEGYTF
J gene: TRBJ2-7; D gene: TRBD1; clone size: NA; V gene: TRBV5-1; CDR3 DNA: TGCGCCAGCAGCAAGGGACAGGGATCCTACGAGCAGTACTTC; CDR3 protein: CASSKGQGSYEQYF
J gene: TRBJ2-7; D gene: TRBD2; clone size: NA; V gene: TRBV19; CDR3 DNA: TGTGCCAGTAGTCTTTTACCGGGAGGGCGCTACGAGCAGTACTTC; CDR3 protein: CASSLLPGGRYEQYF
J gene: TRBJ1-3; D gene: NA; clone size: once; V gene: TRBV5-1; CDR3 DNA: TGCGCCAGCAGCCCCTCGGGATACTCTGGAAACACCATATATTTT; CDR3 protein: CASSPSGYSGNTIYF
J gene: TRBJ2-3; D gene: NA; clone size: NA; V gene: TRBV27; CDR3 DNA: TGTGCCAGCAGTTTGTCGGGGGAAGATACGCAGTATTTT; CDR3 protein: CASSLSGEDTQYF
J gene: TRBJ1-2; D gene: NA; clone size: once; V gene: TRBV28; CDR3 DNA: TGTGCCAGCAGTTTATCCAGGTTAGGCGGCTACACCTTC; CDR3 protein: CASSLSRLGGYTF
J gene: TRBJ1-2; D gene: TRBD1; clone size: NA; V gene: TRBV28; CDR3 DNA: TGTGCCAGCAGTAACACAGGGGGCGCTTATGGCTACACCTTC; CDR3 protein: CASSNTGGAYGYTF
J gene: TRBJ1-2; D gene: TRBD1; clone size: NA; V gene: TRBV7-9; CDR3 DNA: TGTGCCAGCAGCCAGACCCGGGACAGGGAGGGCTACACCTTC; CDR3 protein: CASSQTRDREGYTF
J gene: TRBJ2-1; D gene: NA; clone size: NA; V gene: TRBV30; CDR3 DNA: TGTGCCTGGAGTAAGGAGACGCCGTACAATGAGCAGTTCTTC; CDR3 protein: CAWSKETPYNEQFF
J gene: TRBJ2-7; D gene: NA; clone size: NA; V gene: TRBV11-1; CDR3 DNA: TGTGCCAGCAGCTTGTCCAGGGTGGTCTACGAGCAGTACTTC; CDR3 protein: CASSLSRVVYEQYF
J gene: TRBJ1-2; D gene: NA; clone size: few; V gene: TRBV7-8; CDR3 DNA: TGTGCCAGCAGCTTAATGAGGTTCGGGGAAAACTATGGCTACACCTTC; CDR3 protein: CASSLMRFGENYGYTF
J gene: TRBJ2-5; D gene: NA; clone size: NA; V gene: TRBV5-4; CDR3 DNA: TGTGCCAGCAGCTTTGTATCGTCGGAGGTCGGAGAGACCCAGTACTTC; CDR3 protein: CASSFVSSEVGETQYF
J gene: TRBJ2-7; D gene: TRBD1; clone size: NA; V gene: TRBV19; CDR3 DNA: TGTGCCAGTCGGGACAGCCCGGGGATCGACGAGCAGTACTTC; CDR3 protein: CASRDSPGIDEQYF
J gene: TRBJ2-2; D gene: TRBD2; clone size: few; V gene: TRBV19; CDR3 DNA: TGTGCCAGTAGTATACTAGCGGGCCTTGGCGGGGAGCTGTTTTTT; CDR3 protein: CASSILAGLGGELFF
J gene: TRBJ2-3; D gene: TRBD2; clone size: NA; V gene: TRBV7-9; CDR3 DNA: TGTGCCAGCAGCTTACCCAAGCGGGAGGGAGCAGATACGCAGTATTTT; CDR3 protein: CASSLPKREGADTQYF
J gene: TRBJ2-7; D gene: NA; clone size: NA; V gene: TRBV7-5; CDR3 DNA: TGTGTCAGAAGCCTCCGGACTAGCGGGAGCCTTTCCTACGAGCAGTACTTC; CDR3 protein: CVRSLRTSGSLSYEQYF
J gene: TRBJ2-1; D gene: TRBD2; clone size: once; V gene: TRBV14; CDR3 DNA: TGTGCCAGCAGCCAAGATTTAGGGCTAGCGGGGTTGCGGGGAGAGCAGTTCTTC; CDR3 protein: CASSQDLGLAGLRGEQFF
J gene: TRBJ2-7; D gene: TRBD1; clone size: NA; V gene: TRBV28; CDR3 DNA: TGTGCCAGCAGCGCCGGGACAGCCTACGAGCAGTACTTC; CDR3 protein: CASSAGTAYEQYF
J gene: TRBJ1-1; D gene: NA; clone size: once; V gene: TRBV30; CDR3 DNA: TGTGCCTGGAGGAGGGAGGGTTCGAACACTGAAGCTTTCTTT; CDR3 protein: CAWRREGSNTEAFF
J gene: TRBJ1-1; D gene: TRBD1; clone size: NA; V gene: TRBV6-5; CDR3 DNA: TGTGCCAGCAGTTACACCCCGGACAGGATGAACACTGAAGCTTTCTTT; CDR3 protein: CASSYTPDRMNTEAFF
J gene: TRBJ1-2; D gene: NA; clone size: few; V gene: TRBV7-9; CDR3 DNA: TGTGCCAGCAGCTTCGACTTATCGCGGGGCTACACCTTC; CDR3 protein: CASSFDLSRGYTF
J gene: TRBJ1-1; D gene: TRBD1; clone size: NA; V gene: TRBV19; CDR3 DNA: TGTGCCAGTAGACCCGGGACAGGGTTTGCCACTGAAGCTTTCTTT; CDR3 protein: CASRPGTGFATEAFF
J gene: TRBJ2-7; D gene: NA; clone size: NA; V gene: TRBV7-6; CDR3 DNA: TGTGCCAGCAGCTTACAAGACTTTAGGTTCTCCTACGAGCAGTACTTC; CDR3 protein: CASSLQDFRFSYEQYF